This T cell receptor beta chain was sequenced in a study of blood T cell repertoires in COVID-19. Study context: Acute-phase and convalescent COVID-19 samples originated in the United States, Italy and Spain.

Per the original data handling: Reference gene primer amplification gave estimated nucleated cell counts. Sequencing was performed with immunoSEQ multiplex PCR; in TCRdb, only in-frame clones are kept and a portion is missing. V and J calls and clone size are copied from that table; D and trimming were computed from the DNA. The sample yields 390,000 or so clones, 89% seen once. Enrollment of patients from Seattle took place during active infection, with longitudinal follow-up. The CDR3 covers 14 residues. The germline CDR1 and CDR2 sequences are SGHTA and FQGNSA. V was shortened by 5 bases and J by 5 bases, with 12 bases between the two germline ends.

Sequenced sample: peripheral blood. This clonotype was obtained from a woman aged 30 to 39 with COVID-19, enrolled during active disease. The rearrangement links TRBV7-2 to TRBJ2-2; a possible D gene is TRBD2 (5 bases). This CDR3 is CASSQLRGTGELFF. The CDR3 coding sequence is TGTGCCAGCAGCCAACTCCGGGGTACCGGGGAGCTGTTTTTT.